This TCR beta chain was recorded in a study of Ad26.COV2.S vaccination and SARS-CoV-2 variants (dated by TCRdb to the early 2020s). About the full investigation: Vaccine-arm donors came from COV1001, a multicentre, randomized, double-blind, placebo-controlled phase I-IIa trial of Ad26.COV2.S in healthy adults. Ad26.COV2.S was administered intramuscularly at a dose of 5x10^10 or 1x10^11 viral particles, either as one shot or as two shots given 56 days apart. The specificity and breadth of SARS-CoV-2-reactive T cell receptors after Ad26.COV2.S vaccination were assessed by TCRbeta repertoire sequencing. A total of roughly 30 samples were included in the TCR-sequenced set, comprising around 19 Ad26.COV2.S vaccine recipients, 5 placebo recipients and 8 SARS-CoV-2 convalescent individuals. Trial participants were randomized into five groups of five, in which low-dose or high-dose Ad26.COV2.S was given once or twice, or placebo was given on both occasions. Investigators remained blinded to trial group allocation during experiments and outcome assessment. General conclusions and limits of the study: Comparable non-spike TCR breadth was observed between vaccine and placebo recipients, consistent with only spike being contained in the vaccine. Spike-specific TCR breadth was higher in Ad26.COV2.S recipients than in placebo recipients (P = 0.0014). The study was not powered to compare responses between vaccine doses or regimens. Substantial breadth of spike-specific CD8+ and CD4+ T cell responses was reported after vaccination. The authors noted that the TCR breadth and depth analyses may have underestimated total T cell responses.

Per the germline V gene, SGHNT is the CDR1 and YENEEA is the CDR2. Deletion took 4 bases off V and 0 bases off J, with a span of 13 bases between the germline ends. The CDR3 runs 15 amino acids, cysteine and phenylalanine included. This entry keeps only the CDR3 DNA: 45 bases, framed from base 1. TCRbeta CDR3 regions were sequenced with the immunoSEQ Assay. After extraction, genomic DNA underwent amplification by bias-controlled multiplex PCR, followed by high-throughput sequencing. The authors' pipeline ran thus. To quantify the absolute abundance of every unique TCRbeta CDR3 region, sequences were collapsed and filtered. T cell fraction was estimated by normalization of TCRbeta template counts to usable DNA, with usable DNA being measured through amplification of reference genes present in all nucleated cells. Repertoire TCRs were annotated as SARS-CoV-2-specific when V gene, CDR3 amino acid sequence and J gene were exactly matched to a known reactive TCR set. MIRA supplied the reference SARS-CoV-2 TCR set, which was filtered for enrichment in COVID-19-positive ImmuneCODE repertoires so that public or cross-reactive TCRs were removed. Using the MIRA antigens, annotated TCRs were further analysed by specific ORF or by position within an ORF. Breadth was defined as the number of annotated unique rearrangements divided by the total number of unique productive rearrangements, and depth was defined as the summed frequency of the annotated unique rearrangements. Group comparisons of TCR breadth used two-sided Wilcoxon rank-sum tests. Imported from immuneACCESS, the table was reduced by TCRdb to in-frame sequences with V and J called. These copies leave out some clones; in studies compared against another copy, an unresolved V gene accounts for under half, and the cause of the remainder is not known. V, J and clone size are those of that table, while D and trimming were read from the DNA. Across this sample there are hundreds of thousands of clones, with about 90% seen only once. The top ten clones comprise about 1.5% of the sample.

About this clone itself: Its antigen target is currently unknown. The sample holds no much larger clone one base away, and base qualities are not on file.

The treatment or condition tag for this specimen amounts to: 15 to 20 received Ad26.COV2.S at low or high dose, single or two shots; five or six received placebo; per-sample allocation not given. For vaccine and placebo recipients, the sequenced repertoires came from samples collected on day 63 after the first injection. Cohort 1b enrolled roughly 25 adults aged 18-55 years at a single site in Boston, USA, between 29 July and 7 August 2020. As a vaccine, Ad26.COV2.S was a replication-incompetent adenovirus type 26 vector that expressed a prefusion-stabilized SARS-CoV-2 spike protein derived from the original Wuhan strain.

The TCR sequence derives from a person aged 18-60 years who received the Ad26.COV2.S COVID-19 vaccine or a placebo. Recombination connected TRBV11-3 to TRBJ2-7, with TRBD2 tentatively as D gene (5 bases match). Sequenced here: peripheral blood, sampled in a trial of Ad26.COV2.S vaccine versus placebo. The CDR3 region reads CASSCPRLPSYEQYF. The DNA sequence is given as TGTGCCAGCAGCTGCCCGAGACTACCCTCCTACGAGCAGTACTTC.